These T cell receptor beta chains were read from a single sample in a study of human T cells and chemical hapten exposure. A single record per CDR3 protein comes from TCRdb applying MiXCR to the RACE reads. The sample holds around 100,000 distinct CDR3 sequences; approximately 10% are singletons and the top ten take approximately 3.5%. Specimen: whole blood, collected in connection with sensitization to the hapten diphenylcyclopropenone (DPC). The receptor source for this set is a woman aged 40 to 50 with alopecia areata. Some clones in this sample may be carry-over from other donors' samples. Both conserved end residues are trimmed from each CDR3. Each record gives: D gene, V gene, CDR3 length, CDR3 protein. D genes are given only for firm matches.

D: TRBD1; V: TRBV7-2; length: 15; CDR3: ASSSQGARSGANVLT
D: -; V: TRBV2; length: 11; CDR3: ASRGATNEKLF
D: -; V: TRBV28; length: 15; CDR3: ASSSATDYQILGELF
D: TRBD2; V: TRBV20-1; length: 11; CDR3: SARTSGPYEQY
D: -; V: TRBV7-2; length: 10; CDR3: ASSLNWGPQH
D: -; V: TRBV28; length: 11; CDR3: AGEDEQEGEQY
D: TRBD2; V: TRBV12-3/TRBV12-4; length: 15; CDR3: ASSPSAGGPLQETQY
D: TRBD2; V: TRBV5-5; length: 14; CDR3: ASSLTGTRNTGELF
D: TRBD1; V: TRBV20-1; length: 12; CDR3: SAREGQGDGKLF
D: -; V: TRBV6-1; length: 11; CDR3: ASRSSWNTEAF
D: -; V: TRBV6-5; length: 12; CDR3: ASSRTGGLEELF
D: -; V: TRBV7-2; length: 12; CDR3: ASSFQGSVGKLF
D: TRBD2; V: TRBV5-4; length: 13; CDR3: ASRSGGAPTDTQY
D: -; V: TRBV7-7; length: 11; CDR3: ASSSLGRGEQF
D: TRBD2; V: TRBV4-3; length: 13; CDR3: ASSQEWTSVYEQY
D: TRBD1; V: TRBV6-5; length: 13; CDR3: ASRGPGQGYNEQF
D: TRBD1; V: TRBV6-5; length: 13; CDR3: ASSPGQGHGQPQH
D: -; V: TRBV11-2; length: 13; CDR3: ASSLGGLNNNEQF
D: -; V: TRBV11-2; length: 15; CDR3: ASSLRNRPGDYNEQF
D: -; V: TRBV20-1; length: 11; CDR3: SASRGLYTEAF
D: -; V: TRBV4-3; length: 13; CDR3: ASSQDFSAGDTQY
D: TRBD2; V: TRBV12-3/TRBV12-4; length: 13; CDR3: ASSIAGGPNNEQF
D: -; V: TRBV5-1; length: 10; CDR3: ASSTPSDEQY
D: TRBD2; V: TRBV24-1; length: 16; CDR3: ATSDPSSGRAPYNEQF
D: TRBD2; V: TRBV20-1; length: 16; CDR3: SARIKTSGKVAYNEQF
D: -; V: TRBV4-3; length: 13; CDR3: ASSQDQSTPGELF
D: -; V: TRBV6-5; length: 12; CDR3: ASSSLSRDSLRY
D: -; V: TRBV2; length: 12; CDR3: ANSLRSTNTEAF
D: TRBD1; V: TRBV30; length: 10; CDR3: ASYRGLDGYT
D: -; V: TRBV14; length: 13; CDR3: ASSPYVRGADGYT
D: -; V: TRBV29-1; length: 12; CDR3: SVEKEGRGYGYT
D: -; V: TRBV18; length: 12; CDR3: ASSPDQGTDTQY
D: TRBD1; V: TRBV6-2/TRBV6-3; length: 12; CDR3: ASSLQGSTDTQY
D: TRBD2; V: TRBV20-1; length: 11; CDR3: SARVLAGDTQY
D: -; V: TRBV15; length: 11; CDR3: ATSRDRGSEAF
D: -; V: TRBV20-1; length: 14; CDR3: SARDSQLRVSYEQY
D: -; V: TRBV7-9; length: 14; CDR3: ASSTHRASYNSPLH
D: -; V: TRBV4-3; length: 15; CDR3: ASSQGNAGQGTDTQY
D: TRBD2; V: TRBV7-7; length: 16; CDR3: ASSPGVSGRRGTDTQY
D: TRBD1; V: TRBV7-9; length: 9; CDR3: ASSSTGEAF
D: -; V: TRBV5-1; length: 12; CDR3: ASSLETRSNEQF
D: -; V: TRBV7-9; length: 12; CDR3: ASSFVGGTDTQY
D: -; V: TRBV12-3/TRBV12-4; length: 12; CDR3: ASSARTGGTEAF
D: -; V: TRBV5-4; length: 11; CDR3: ASSPQARREQY
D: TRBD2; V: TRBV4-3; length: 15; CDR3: ASSQVTSGTVGNEQF
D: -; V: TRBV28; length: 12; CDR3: ASSSRDSTDTQY
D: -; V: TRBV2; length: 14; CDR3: ASRVTPGSSSAEAF
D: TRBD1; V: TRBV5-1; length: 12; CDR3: ASSTGTGFDEQY